The rows below give T cell receptor beta chains drawn from one sample of a study of CD8 T cells in Susac syndrome. From the immunoSEQ multiplex PCR reads, TCRdb called clonotypes with MiXCR, one entry per CDR3 protein. The table has more than 150,000 distinct CDR3 sequences, about 94% seen once. The sample was CD8+ T cells from PBMCs. Receptors were obtained from a human donor with multiple sclerosis. Each CDR3 is given with its conserved first and last residue.

v_gene | len | CDR3aa
TRBV3-1 | 14 | CASSHQGKAAEAFF
TRBV14 | 14 | CASSWGAGTGELFF
TRBV15 | 15 | CATSRDRGEGQPQHF
TRBV27 | 15 | CASSLYTANTGELFF
TRBV20-1 | 15 | CSAFSVLDSQETQYF
TRBV13 | 15 | CASSLQIVRTGELFF
TRBV7-3 | 15 | CASSEGGTGNYGYTF
TRBV30 | 12 | CACTTANTEAFF
TRBV4-1 | 14 | CASSQDGGSTEAFF
TRBV14 | 13 | CASSQGGQETQYF
TRBV29-1 | 14 | CSVTTGADHQPQHF
TRBV21-1 | 17 | CASSFRTTGAGYNEQFF
TRBV9 | 16 | CASSATGTSYNSPLHF
TRBV14 | 15 | CASSPRGAYTDTQYF
TRBV7-9 | 17 | CASSSHIAEGGGNEQFF
TRBV20-1 | 11 | CSARAGREQYF
TRBV3-1 | 16 | CASADASLSSTDTQYF
TRBV20-1 | 13 | CSARGLRADTQYF
TRBV9 | 15 | CASSIGGTPSYEQYF
TRBV13 | 14 | CASSSATGQETQYF
TRBV6-1 | 16 | CASIQPSGGLYNEQFF
TRBV7-3 | 13 | CASSSRRHAEAFF
TRBV30 | 13 | CAWSLGVNTEAFF